Shown below are 8 T cell receptor beta chains from a single sample sequenced in a study of T cells in Graves' hyperthyroidism and ophthalmopathy. Amplification yielded TCR beta CDR3 regions, with RNA transcripts as the source. Carried out on the TCR CDR3, a first-round RT-PCR used the HTBI primer set. TCRdb re-derived calls from the multiplex PCR reads in MiXCR, one entry per CDR3 protein. The sample holds around 600,000 distinct CDR3 sequences, approximately 15% seen once. Input material: blood. These receptors were collected from a woman in her forties with Graves' ophthalmopathy.

In its sample, this clonotype was seen many times. The chain couples TRBV5-1 to TRBJ1-1; 10 nucleotides agree with TRBD1. The germline CDR1 and CDR2 sequences are SGHRS and YFSETQ. CDR3 length: 18 amino acids. V was clipped by 1 base and J by 4 bases; unmatched bases: 13. CDR3 DNA sequence: TGCGCCAGCAGCTTGCGCTCGGGACAGGGGTTCGTGAGCACTGAAGCTTTCTTT. It specifies CASSLRSGQGFVSTEAFF.

The sample holds many counts of this clonotype. V and J are TRBV7-8 and TRBJ1-4; D is possibly TRBD1 (5 bases). The germline gives CDR1 SGHVS, CDR2 FQNEAQ. The CDR3 covers 16 residues. Between the trimmed V and J ends, which lost 0 bases and 3 bases, there was a span of 11 bases. The DNA of the CDR3 is TGTGCCAGCAGCTTAGCCGGCAGGGTGGCTAATGAAAAACTGTTTTTT. Its protein is CASSLAGRVANEKLFF.

This clonotype has just a few counts. The V gene is TRBV29-1, the J gene TRBJ2-3; TRBD2 matches 7 bases. Trimming cost V 3 bases and J 0 bases; bases outside gene matches: 6. The CDR3 sequence is 15 residues long. Germline V gene data show CDR1 as SQVTM and CDR2 as ANQGSEA. Written as DNA, the CDR3 is TGCAGCGTTGAGGGAGGGCCTTGGAGCACAGATACGCAGTATTTT. Translated, it gives CSVEGGPWSTDTQYF.

Only a few counts were recorded for this clonotype. The chain is built from TRBV28 and TRBJ1-1, with 10 bases lining up with TRBD1. Germline CDR1 MDHEN, CDR2 SYDVKM. The CDR3 consists of 15 residues. Germline trimming cut 6 bases from V and 3 bases from J; bases unmatched to any gene: 7. This CDR3 is CASRTGGARDTEAFF. In DNA, the CDR3 is TGTGCCAGCAGGACAGGGGGCGCAAGGGACACTGAAGCTTTCTTT.

This clonotype turned up a few times. DNA for the CDR3: TGTGCCAGCAGCCGATCCCGTTCAAATTACAATGAGCAGTTCTTC. Translating gives CASSRSRSNYNEQFF. The rearrangement uses TRBV6-1 and TRBJ2-1, with D unresolved. The germline V and J ends were trimmed by 6 bases and 4 bases, with 16 bases remaining between them. This CDR3 is 15 amino acids long. Germline CDR1 and CDR2: MNHNS and SASEGT.

This clonotype has a handful of counts. J is TRBJ2-3 and V is TRBV20-1; D may be TRBD2 (6 bases). Germline values: CDR1 DFQATT, CDR2 SNEGSKA (reference sequence). V lost 6 bases and J 1 base, leaving 17 bases between the germline ends. The CDR3 totals 15 residues. The CDR3 is CSASGQPRGTDTQYF. CDR3 nucleotides: TGCAGTGCCAGCGGGCAGCCCCGAGGCACAGATACGCAGTATTTT.

This clonotype appeared many times. The chain links TRBV28 to TRBJ1-2; the D is unclear. The germline V gene encodes CDR1 MDHEN and CDR2 SYDVKM. The CDR3 is 13 amino acids. V lost 7 bases and J 4 bases, leaving 13 bases between the germline ends. CDR3 residues: CASTVNTIYGYTF. CDR3 DNA: TGTGCCAGCACCGTAAACACGATCTATGGCTACACCTTC.

The table lists this clonotype with many counts. V usage is TRBV11-3 and J usage is TRBJ2-2, with TRBD2 matching 7 bases. V shed 4 bases and J 5 bases; nucleotides not matched to a gene: 4. Germline CDR1 SGHNT, CDR2 YENEEA. The CDR3 is 14 amino acids. The CDR3 loop is CASSSSGGTGELFF. CDR3 nucleotide sequence: TGTGCCAGCAGCTCTAGCGGAGGGACCGGGGAGCTGTTTTTT.